The 20 T cell receptor beta chains below were found in one sample sequenced in a study of blood T cell repertoires in COVID-19. Generated by immunoSEQ multiplex PCR, the TCRdb table keeps only in-frame clones and is missing some. In the table there are approximately 250,000 clones, less than 90% of which are singletons. Sequencing was performed on peripheral blood. The receptors originated from a man aged 55 to 70 with acute or convalescent COVID-19.

This chain links TRBV7-9 with TRBJ2-7; 16 bases match TRBD2. This CDR3 region has 22 residues. The J segment lost 2 bases and the V segment lost 5 bases, leaving 21 bases of the junction unmatched. CDR1 and CDR2 from the germline V gene are SEHNR and FQNEAQ (reference sequence). CDR3 nucleotide sequence: TGTGCCAGCAGCACCTCGGGGACAGGGGGACTAGCGGGAGGGCTGCAACCCTACGAGCAGTACTTC. Amino acid sequence: CASSTSGTGGLAGGLQPYEQYF. Full variable domain (missing parts from reference TRBV7-9 and TRBJ2-7): DTGVSQNPRHKITKRGQNVTFRCDPISEHNRLYWYRQTLGQGPEFLTYFQNEAQLEKSRLLSDRFSAERPKGSFSTLEIQRTEQGDSAMYLCASSTSGTGGLAGGLQPYEQYFGPGTRLTVT.

The J gene is TRBJ1-1, the V gene TRBV7-9; 7 bases line up with TRBD1. The V segment lost 1 base and the J segment 11 bases; nucleotides outside the gene matches: 4. Germline assignment: CDR1 SEHNR and CDR2 FQNEAQ (reference sequence). This CDR3 spans 12 amino acids. CDR3 sequence (DNA): TGTGCCAGCAGCTTAGAAGACAGGGACGCTTTCTTT. Encoded protein: CASSLEDRDAFF. The variable domain in full, with the rest retrieved from reference TRBV7-9 and TRBJ1-1, is DTGVSQNPRHKITKRGQNVTFRCDPISEHNRLYWYRQTLGQGPEFLTYFQNEAQLEKSRLLSDRFSAERPKGSFSTLEIQRTEQGDSAMYLCASSLEDRDAFFGQGTRLTVV.

This clone was found once. The V gene is TRBV4-2, the J gene TRBJ1-6, with D unclear. CDR1 and CDR2 (germline): LGHNA, YNFKEQ. This CDR3 is built from 15 residues. Deletions cut 0 bases from V and 15 bases from J, with 18 bases between. The CDR3 DNA follows: TGTGCCAGCAGCCAAGAAGAGAGGGCGGTAGAAGGCCTCCACTTT. Translating gives CASSQEERAVEGLHF.

This chain links TRBV30 with TRBJ1-6, with 7 bases aligning to TRBD1. The germline gives CDR1 GTSNPN, CDR2 SVGIG (reference sequence). Trimming cost V 7 bases and J 7 bases; bases outside gene matches: 10. The CDR3 covers 14 residues. The CDR3, as DNA: TGTGCCTATACAGCGACAGGGCGGAATTCACCCCTCCACTTT. Residues: CAYTATGRNSPLHF.

This chain uses TRBV9 with TRBJ2-5; 7 bases map to TRBD1. This CDR3 is built from 15 residues. The V gene end was trimmed by 4 bases and the J gene end by 1 base; junction bases not matched to a gene: 7. CDR1 is SGDLS, CDR2 YYNGEE, per germline. The CDR3 bases are TGTGCCAGCAGCCCAGTAGGGGGCAGCCAAGAGACCCAGTACTTC. It yields the protein CASSPVGGSQETQYF.

V is TRBV7-6 and J is TRBJ1-3; TRBD1 matches 9 bases. The CDR3 contains 15 residues. CDR1 is SGHVS and CDR2 is FNYEAQ in the germline V gene. Losses at the gene ends were 4 bases for V and 4 bases for J; bases not matched to a gene: 5. DNA for the CDR3: TGTGCCAGCAGCTCACCCGGGACAGGGGGAAACACCATATATTTT. Its protein is CASSSPGTGGNTIYF.

The chain couples TRBV5-8 to TRBJ2-1; D is undetermined. The CDR3 is 11 residues long. Germline assignment: CDR1 SGHTS and CDR2 YDEGEE. V was trimmed by 4 bases and J by 8 bases, leaving 7 bases between them. The CDR3 DNA reads TGTGCCAGCAGCCTCGAGCATGAGCAGTTCTTC. Translation: CASSLEHEQFF.

The sample holds one count of this clone. The chain carries TRBV14 and TRBJ2-5, with TRBD2 matching over 8 bases. V dropped 2 bases and J dropped 5; count of bases not matched to a gene: 13. The germline V gene encodes CDR1 SGHDN and CDR2 FVKESK. The CDR3 totals 17 residues. The DNA for the CDR3 is TGTGCCAGCAGCCAACCCCGCGTGTTAGCGGGATACGAGACCCAGTACTTC. Translating gives CASSQPRVLAGYETQYF.

The chain has TRBV19 and TRBJ1-2; TRBD1 matches at 12 bases. The CDR3 contains 16 residues. CDR1 and CDR2 (germline): LNHDA, SQIVND (reference sequence). Germline trimming cut 5 bases from V and 3 bases from J; bases unmatched to any gene: 7. The CDR3 DNA follows: TGTGCCAGTAGTTCGCCGGGACAGGGGGCTGACTATGGCTACACCTTC. This encodes CASSSPGQGADYGYTF. The variable domain in full, with the rest retrieved from reference TRBV19 and TRBJ1-2, is DGGITQSPKYLFRKEGQNVTLSCEQNLNHDAMYWYRQDPGQGLRLIYYSQIVNDFQKGDIAEGYSVSREKKESFPLTVTSAQKNPTAFYLCASSSPGQGADYGYTFGSGTRLTVV.

This clone was picked up many times. This sample also contains other DNA sequences that code for the same CDR3. The rearrangement uses TRBV3-1 (or the pseudogene TRBV3-2) and TRBJ1-1; unclear D gene. The ends were cut back, 3 bases at V and 4 bases at J, with 3 bases in the middle. The CDR3 runs 11 residues. CDR1 LGHDT and CDR2 YNNKEL come from the germline V gene (reference sequence). The CDR3 nucleotides read TGTGCCAGCAGCCAGAGCACTGAAGCTTTCTTT. This encodes CASSQSTEAFF.

The chain recombines TRBV7-9 with TRBJ2-7; 7 positions match TRBD2. This CDR3 has 15 residues. V lost 1 base to trimming and J lost 1 base; unmatched junction nucleotides: 4. Per germline, CDR1 SEHNR and CDR2 FQNEAQ (reference sequence). Here the CDR3 reads CASSLGPSGSYEQYF. The DNA of the CDR3 is TGTGCCAGCAGCTTAGGGCCTAGCGGTTCCTACGAGCAGTACTTC.

The gene calls are TRBV25-1 and TRBJ2-7; D is uncertain. This CDR3 comprises 15 residues. V lost 4 bases and J lost 0, with 13 bases in between. CDR1 and CDR2 from the germline V gene are MGHDK and SYGVNS. The CDR3 coding sequence is TGTGCCAGCAGTGTTCCCGGTCCAATCTCCTACGAGCAGTACTTC. The encoded protein is CASSVPGPISYEQYF.

V and J are TRBV9 and TRBJ1-2, with 9 bases identical to TRBD1. The V gene end was trimmed by 3 bases and the J gene end by 4 bases; junction bases not matched to a gene: 13. Germline CDR1 is SGDLS and CDR2 is YYNGEE. The CDR3 is 17 residues long. CDR3 coding DNA: TGTGCCAGCAGCGGGCTGGGGGGACAGGGAGATCTCTATGGCTACACCTTC. The encoded protein is CASSGLGGQGDLYGYTF.

The chain joins TRBV11-3 to TRBJ2-1; 8 bases fit TRBD2. The germline V gene encodes CDR1 SGHNT and CDR2 YENEEA. This CDR3 contains 15 residues. V lost 2 bases to trimming and J lost 4 bases; unmatched junction nucleotides: 4. The CDR3 bases are TGTGCCAGCAGCTTACCGTCGGGGGGGTACAATGAGCAGTTCTTC. Its protein product is CASSLPSGGYNEQFF.

The rearrangement joins TRBV6-5 to TRBJ1-1, with no clear D. The CDR3 loop spans 12 amino acids. Trimming removed 8 bases at V and 7 bases at J, with 14 bases between. Germline CDR1 and CDR2: MNHEY and SVGAGI. The CDR3 protein is CASEHERIEAFF. The CDR3 DNA sequence: TGTGCCAGCGAGCACGAGCGGATTGAAGCTTTCTTT.

The chain uses TRBV28 and TRBJ1-3; 8 nucleotides align to TRBD1. Germline V CDR1 and CDR2: MDHEN, SYDVKM. The ends lost 6 bases at V and 0 bases at J; junction bases unmatched: 10. The CDR3 contains 17 residues. DNA of the CDR3: TGTGCCAGCAGCCGACAGGGGCCTGCTTACTCTGGAAACACCATATATTTT. Its translation: CASSRQGPAYSGNTIYF.

This chain links TRBV6-2 or TRBV6-3 with TRBJ1-1; D is uncertain. This CDR3 is built from 14 residues. CDR1 and CDR2 (germline): MNHEY, SVGEGT. Trimming removed 0 bases at V and 1 base at J, with 6 bases between. CDR3 sequence reads: CASSYSAGNTEAFF. Here the CDR3 DNA reads TGTGCCAGCAGTTACTCGGCGGGGAACACTGAAGCTTTCTTT.

This chain joins TRBV6-5 and TRBJ1-5; weak D call: TRBD1 (6 bases). The CDR3 is made up of 14 amino acids. The germline V gene has CDR1 MNHEY and CDR2 SVGAGI. The V end was cut by 6 bases, the J end by 2 bases, with 11 bases between. DNA of the CDR3: TGTGCCAGCAGCACGCGACAGGGCAATCAGCCCCAGCATTTT. This sequence encodes CASSTRQGNQPQHF.

The chain employs TRBV29-1 and TRBJ2-2, with a tentative D call TRBD1 (5 bases). The V gene lost 6 bases and the J gene lost 2 bases, with 16 bases spanning the gap. The germline V gene encodes CDR1 SQVTM and CDR2 ANQGSEA. The CDR3 consists of 15 residues. The CDR3 reads CSVGDRALNTGELFF. CDR3 nucleotide sequence: TGCAGCGTCGGAGACAGAGCCCTTAACACCGGGGAGCTGTTTTTT.

The V gene is TRBV19, the J gene TRBJ2-1; 9 bases align to TRBD2. With 0 bases clipped from V and 2 bases from J, the junction kept 5 bases outside the gene matches. The CDR3 loop spans 17 amino acids. Germline CDR1 is LNHDA and CDR2 is SQIVND (reference sequence). CDR3: CASSIDAREGPYNEQFF. CDR3 nucleotides: TGTGCCAGTAGTATAGATGCGCGGGAGGGCCCCTACAATGAGCAGTTCTTC.